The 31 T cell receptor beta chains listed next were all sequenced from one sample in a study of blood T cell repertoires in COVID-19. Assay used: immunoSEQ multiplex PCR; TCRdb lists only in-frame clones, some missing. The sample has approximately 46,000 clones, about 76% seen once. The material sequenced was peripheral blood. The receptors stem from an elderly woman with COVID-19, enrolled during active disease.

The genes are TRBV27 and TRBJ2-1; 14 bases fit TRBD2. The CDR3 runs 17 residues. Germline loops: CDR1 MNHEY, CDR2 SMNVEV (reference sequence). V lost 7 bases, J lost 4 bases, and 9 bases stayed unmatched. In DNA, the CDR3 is TGTGCCAGCACCCCACGAGGGACTAGCGGGGGATACAATGAGCAGTTCTTC. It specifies CASTPRGTSGGYNEQFF.

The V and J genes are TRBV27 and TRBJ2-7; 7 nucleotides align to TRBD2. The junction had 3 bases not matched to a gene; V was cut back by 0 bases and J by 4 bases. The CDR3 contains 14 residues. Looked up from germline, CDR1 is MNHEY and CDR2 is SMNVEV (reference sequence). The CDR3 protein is CASSLSPGGYEQYF. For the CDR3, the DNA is TGTGCCAGCAGTTTATCCCCGGGAGGTTACGAGCAGTACTTC.

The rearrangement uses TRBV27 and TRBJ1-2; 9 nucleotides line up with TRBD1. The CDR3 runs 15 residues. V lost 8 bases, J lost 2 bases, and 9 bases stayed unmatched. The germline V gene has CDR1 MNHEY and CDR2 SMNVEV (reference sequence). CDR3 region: CASLKSGTGNYGYTF. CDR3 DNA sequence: TGTGCCAGCCTGAAATCTGGGACAGGGAACTATGGCTACACCTTC.

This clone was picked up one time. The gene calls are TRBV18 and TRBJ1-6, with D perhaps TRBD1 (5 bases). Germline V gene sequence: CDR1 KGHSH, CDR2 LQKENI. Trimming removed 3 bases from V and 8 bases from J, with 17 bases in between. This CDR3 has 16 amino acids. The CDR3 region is CASSPLSHRLDSPLHF. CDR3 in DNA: TGTGCCAGCTCACCCTTATCCCACAGGCTAGATTCACCCCTCCACTTT.

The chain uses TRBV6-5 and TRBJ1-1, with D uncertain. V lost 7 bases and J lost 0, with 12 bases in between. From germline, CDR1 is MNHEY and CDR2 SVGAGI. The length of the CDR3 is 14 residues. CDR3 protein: CASIPTLMNTEAFF. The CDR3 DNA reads TGTGCCAGCATCCCAACTCTCATGAACACTGAAGCTTTCTTT.

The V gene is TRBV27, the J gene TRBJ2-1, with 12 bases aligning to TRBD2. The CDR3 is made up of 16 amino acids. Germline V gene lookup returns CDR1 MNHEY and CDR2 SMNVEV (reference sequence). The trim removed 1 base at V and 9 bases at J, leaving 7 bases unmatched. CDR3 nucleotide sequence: TGTGCCAGCAGTTTATTTCCTAGCGGGAGGGCCACTGAGCAGTTCTTC. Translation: CASSLFPSGRATEQFF.

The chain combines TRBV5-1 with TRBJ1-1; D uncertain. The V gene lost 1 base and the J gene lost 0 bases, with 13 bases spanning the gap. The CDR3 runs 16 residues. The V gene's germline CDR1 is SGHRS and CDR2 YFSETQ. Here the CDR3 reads CASSLWASKMNTEAFF. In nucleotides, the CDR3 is TGCGCCAGCAGCTTGTGGGCTTCTAAAATGAACACTGAAGCTTTCTTT.

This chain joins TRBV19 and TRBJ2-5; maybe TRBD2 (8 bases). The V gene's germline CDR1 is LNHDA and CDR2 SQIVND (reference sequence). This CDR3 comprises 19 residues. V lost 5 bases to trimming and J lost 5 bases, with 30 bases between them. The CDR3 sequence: CASSSGTARLAQLRETQYF. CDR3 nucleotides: TGTGCCAGTAGTTCCGGGACAGCCCGACTAGCGCAACTTAGGGAGACCCAGTACTTC. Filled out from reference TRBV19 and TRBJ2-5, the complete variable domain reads DGGITQSPKYLFRKEGQNVTLSCEQNLNHDAMYWYRQDPGQGLRLIYYSQIVNDFQKGDIAEGYSVSREKKESFPLTVTSAQKNPTAFYLCASSSGTARLAQLRETQYFGPGTRLLVL.

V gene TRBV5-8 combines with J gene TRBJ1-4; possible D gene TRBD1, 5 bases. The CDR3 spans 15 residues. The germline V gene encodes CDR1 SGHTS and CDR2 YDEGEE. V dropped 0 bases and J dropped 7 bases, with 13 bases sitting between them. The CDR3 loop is CASSLAIGTGEKLFF. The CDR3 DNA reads TGTGCCAGCAGCTTGGCGATCGGGACTGGTGAAAAACTGTTTTTT.

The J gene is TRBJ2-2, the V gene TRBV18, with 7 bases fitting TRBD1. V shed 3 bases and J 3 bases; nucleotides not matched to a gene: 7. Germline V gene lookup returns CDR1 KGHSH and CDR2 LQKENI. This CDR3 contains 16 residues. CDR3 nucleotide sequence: TGTGCCAGCTCACCCAGACAGGGAAGGGACACCGGGGAGCTGTTTTTT. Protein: CASSPRQGRDTGELFF.

CDR3 sequence reads: CASSQGTGAWGSQHF. DNA for the CDR3: TGTGCCAGCAGCCAAGGAACAGGGGCTTGGGGGTCCCAGCATTTT. The chain recombines TRBV3-1 (or the pseudogene TRBV3-2) with TRBJ1-5; 7 bases fit TRBD1. V lost 1 base, J lost 11 bases, and 11 bases stayed unmatched. The CDR3 consists of 15 residues. Germline assignment: CDR1 LGHDT and CDR2 YNNKEL (reference sequence).

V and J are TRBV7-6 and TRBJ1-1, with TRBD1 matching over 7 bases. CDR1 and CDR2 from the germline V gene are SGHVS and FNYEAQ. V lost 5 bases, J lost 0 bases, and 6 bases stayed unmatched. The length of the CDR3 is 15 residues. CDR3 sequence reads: CASSPRTGVNTEAFF. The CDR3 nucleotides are TGTGCCAGCAGCCCTCGTACAGGGGTGAACACTGAAGCTTTCTTT. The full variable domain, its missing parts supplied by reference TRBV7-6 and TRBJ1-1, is GAGVSQSPRYKVTKRGQDVALRCDPISGHVSLYWYRQALGQGPEFLTYFNYEAQQDKSGLPNDRFSAERPEGSISTLTIQRTEQRDSAMYRCASSPRTGVNTEAFFGQGTRLTVV.

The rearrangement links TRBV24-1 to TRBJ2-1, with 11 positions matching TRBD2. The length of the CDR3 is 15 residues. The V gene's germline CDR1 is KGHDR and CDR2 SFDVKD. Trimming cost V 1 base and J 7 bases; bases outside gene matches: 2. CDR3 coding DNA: TGTGCCACCAGTGATTTAACTAGCGGGAGAAATGAGCAGTTCTTC. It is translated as CATSDLTSGRNEQFF.

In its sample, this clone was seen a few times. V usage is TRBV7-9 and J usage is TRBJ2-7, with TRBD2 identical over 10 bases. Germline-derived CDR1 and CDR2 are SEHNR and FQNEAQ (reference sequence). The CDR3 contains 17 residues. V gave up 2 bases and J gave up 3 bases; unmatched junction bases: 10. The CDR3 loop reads CASSLFLAGEALYEQYF. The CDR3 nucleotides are TGTGCCAGCAGCTTATTCCTAGCGGGAGAGGCCCTCTACGAGCAGTACTTC. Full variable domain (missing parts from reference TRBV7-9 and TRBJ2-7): DTGVSQNPRHKITKRGQNVTFRCDPISEHNRLYWYRQTLGQGPEFLTYFQNEAQLEKSRLLSDRFSAERPKGSFSTLEIQRTEQGDSAMYLCASSLFLAGEALYEQYFGPGTRLTVT.

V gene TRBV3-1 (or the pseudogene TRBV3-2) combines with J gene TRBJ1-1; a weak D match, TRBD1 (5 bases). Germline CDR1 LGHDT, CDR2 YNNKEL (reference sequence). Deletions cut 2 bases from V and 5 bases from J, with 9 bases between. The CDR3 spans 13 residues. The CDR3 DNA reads TGTGCCAGCAGCCAAAGACGGGGGACTGAAGCTTTCTTT. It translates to CASSQRRGTEAFF.

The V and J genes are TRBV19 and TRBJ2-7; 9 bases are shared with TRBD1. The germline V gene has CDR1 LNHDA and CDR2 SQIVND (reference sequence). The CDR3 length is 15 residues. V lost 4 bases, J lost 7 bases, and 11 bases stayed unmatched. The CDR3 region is CASSKLGTGTGEQYF. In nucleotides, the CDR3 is TGTGCCAGTAGTAAACTCGGGACAGGGACGGGGGAGCAGTACTTC. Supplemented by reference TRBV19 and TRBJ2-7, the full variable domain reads DGGITQSPKYLFRKEGQNVTLSCEQNLNHDAMYWYRQDPGQGLRLIYYSQIVNDFQKGDIAEGYSVSREKKESFPLTVTSAQKNPTAFYLCASSKLGTGTGEQYFGPGTRLTVT.

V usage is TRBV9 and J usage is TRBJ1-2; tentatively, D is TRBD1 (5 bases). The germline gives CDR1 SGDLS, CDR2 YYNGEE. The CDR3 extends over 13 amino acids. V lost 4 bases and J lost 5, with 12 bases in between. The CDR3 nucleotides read TGTGCCAGCAGCTTCGGAGGGGAATATGGCTACACCTTC. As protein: CASSFGGEYGYTF.

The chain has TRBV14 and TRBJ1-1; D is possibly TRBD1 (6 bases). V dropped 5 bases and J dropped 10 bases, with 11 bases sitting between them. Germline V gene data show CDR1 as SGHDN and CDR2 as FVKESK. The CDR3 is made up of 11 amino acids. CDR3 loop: CASSKTGGAFF. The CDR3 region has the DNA TGTGCCAGCAGCAAGACAGGAGGAGCTTTCTTT.

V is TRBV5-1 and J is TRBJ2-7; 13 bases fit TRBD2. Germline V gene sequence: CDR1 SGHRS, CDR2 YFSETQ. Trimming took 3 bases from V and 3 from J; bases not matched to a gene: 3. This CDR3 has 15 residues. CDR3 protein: CASSSGLAGVYEQYF. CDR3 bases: TGCGCCAGCAGCTCAGGACTAGCGGGAGTCTACGAGCAGTACTTC.

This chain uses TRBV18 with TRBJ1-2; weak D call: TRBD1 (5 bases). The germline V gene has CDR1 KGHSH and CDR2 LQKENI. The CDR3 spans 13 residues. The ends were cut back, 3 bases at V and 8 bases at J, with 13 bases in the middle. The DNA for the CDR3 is TGTGCCAGCTCACCGGCGACAGATCGCGGCTACACCTTC. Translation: CASSPATDRGYTF.

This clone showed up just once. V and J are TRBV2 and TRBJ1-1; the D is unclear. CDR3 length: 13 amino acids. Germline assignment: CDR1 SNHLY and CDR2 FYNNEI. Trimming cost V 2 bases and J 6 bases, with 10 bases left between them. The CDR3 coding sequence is TGTGCCAGCAGTGAAAGTCAAGCCGCTGAAGCTTTCTTT. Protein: CASSESQAAEAFF.

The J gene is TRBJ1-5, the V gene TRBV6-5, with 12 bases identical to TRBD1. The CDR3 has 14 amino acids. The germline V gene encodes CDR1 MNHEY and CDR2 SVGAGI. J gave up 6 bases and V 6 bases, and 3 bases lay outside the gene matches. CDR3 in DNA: TGTGCCAGCAGGGGACAGGGGGCGGGTCAGCCCCAGCATTTT. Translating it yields CASRGQGAGQPQHF.

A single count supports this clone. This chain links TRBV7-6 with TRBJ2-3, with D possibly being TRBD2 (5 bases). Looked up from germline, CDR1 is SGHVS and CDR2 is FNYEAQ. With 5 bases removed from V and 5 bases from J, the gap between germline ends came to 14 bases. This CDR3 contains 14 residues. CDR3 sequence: CASSHPAEGDTQYF. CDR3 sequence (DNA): TGTGCCAGCAGCCACCCGGCAGAGGGAGATACGCAGTATTTT.

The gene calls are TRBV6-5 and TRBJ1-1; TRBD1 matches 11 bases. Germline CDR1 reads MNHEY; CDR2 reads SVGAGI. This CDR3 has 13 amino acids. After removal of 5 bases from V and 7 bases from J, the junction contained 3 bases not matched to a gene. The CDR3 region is CASSKGQGVEAFF. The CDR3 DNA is TGTGCCAGCAGTAAGGGACAGGGGGTTGAAGCTTTCTTT.

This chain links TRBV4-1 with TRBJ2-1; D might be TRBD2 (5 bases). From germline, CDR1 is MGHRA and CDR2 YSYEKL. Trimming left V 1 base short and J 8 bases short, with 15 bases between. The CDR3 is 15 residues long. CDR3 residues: CASSQGVSESDEQFF. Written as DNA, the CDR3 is TGCGCCAGCAGCCAAGGGGTTAGCGAAAGCGATGAGCAGTTCTTC.

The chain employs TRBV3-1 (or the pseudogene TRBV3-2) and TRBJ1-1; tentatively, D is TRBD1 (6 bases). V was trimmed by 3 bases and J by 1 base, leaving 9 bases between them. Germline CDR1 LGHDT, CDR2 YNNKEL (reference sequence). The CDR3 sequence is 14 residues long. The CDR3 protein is CASSQTGQNTEAFF. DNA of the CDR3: TGTGCCAGCAGCCAGACAGGACAGAACACTGAAGCTTTCTTT.

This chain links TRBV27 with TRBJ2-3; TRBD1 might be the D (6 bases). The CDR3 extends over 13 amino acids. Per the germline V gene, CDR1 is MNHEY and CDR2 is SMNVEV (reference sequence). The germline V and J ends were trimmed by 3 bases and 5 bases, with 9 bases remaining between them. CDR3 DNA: TGTGCCAGCAGTTTGCAGGACAGAGATACGCAGTATTTT. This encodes CASSLQDRDTQYF.

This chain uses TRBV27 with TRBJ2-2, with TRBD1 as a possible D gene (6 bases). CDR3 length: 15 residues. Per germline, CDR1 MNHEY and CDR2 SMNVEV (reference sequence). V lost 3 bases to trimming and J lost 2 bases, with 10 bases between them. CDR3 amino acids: CASSFVRGNTGELFF. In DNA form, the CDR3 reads TGTGCCAGCAGTTTTGTCAGGGGTAACACCGGGGAGCTGTTTTTT.

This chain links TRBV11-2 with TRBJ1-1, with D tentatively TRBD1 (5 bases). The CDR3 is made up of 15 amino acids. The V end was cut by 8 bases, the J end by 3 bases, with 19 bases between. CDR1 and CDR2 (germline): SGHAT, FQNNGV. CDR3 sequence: CASGYRVAGHTEAFF. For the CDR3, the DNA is TGTGCCAGCGGATACAGAGTGGCAGGGCACACTGAAGCTTTCTTT.

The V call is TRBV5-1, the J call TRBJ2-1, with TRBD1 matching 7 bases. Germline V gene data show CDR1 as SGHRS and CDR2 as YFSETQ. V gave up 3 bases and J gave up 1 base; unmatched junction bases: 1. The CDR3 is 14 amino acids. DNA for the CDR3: TGCGCCAGCAGCTCCAGGGGGTCCTACAATGAGCAGTTCTTC. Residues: CASSSRGSYNEQFF.

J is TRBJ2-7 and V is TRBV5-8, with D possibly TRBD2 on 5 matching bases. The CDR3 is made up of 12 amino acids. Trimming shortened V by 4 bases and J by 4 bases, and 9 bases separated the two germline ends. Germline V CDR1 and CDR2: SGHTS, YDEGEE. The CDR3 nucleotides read TGTGCCAGCAGCCAACTAGGTTACGAGCAGTACTTC. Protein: CASSQLGYEQYF.